The clone carrying this TCR beta chain was seen a few times. An end of the junction differs from the germline gene, which may be a read error. This sample was included in a study of early T cells in non-severe SARS-CoV-2 infection. As for the study in general: The authors sequenced bulk RNA from unsorted whole blood, leaving chains unpaired.

The protocol attached unique molecular identifiers to individual cDNA molecules. Each CDR3 protein is one row after TCRdb ran MiXCR on the 5' RACE reads. The sample includes tens of thousands of distinct CDR3 sequences, 15% to 19% of them seen just once. Germline V gives CDR1 ENHRY, CDR2 SYGVKD. This CDR3 is built from 15 residues. This clonotype was sampled from an adult who was a healthcare worker with PCR-confirmed SARS-CoV-2 infection or an uninfected control (not recorded which). The chain employs TRBV10-3 and TRBJ1-6; a possible D gene is TRBD1 (5 bases). The sequencing input was whole blood. The CDR3 region is CATSPGGTDNSPLHF. CDR3 sequence (DNA): TGTGCCACCAGTCCGGGGGGGACCGATAATTCACCCCTCCACTTT.